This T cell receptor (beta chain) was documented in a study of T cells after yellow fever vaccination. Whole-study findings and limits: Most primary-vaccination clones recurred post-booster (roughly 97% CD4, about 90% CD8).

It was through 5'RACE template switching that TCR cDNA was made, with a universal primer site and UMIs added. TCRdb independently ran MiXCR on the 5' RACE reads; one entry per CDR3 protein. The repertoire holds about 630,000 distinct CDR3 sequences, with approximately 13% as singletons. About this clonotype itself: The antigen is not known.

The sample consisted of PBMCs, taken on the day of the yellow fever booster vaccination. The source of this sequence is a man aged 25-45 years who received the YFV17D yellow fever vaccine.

The CDR3 region has the DNA TGTGCCAGCAGCCCGACGAGGGGACAGGGGGCCTACGAGCAGTACTTC. Residues: CASSPTRGQGAYEQYF. The chain joins TRBV7-8 to TRBJ2-7; 11 bases align to TRBD1. Trimming removed 5 bases from V and 2 bases from J; junction bases left unmatched: 8. Germline CDR1 SGHVS, CDR2 FQNEAQ. There are 16 residues in the CDR3.